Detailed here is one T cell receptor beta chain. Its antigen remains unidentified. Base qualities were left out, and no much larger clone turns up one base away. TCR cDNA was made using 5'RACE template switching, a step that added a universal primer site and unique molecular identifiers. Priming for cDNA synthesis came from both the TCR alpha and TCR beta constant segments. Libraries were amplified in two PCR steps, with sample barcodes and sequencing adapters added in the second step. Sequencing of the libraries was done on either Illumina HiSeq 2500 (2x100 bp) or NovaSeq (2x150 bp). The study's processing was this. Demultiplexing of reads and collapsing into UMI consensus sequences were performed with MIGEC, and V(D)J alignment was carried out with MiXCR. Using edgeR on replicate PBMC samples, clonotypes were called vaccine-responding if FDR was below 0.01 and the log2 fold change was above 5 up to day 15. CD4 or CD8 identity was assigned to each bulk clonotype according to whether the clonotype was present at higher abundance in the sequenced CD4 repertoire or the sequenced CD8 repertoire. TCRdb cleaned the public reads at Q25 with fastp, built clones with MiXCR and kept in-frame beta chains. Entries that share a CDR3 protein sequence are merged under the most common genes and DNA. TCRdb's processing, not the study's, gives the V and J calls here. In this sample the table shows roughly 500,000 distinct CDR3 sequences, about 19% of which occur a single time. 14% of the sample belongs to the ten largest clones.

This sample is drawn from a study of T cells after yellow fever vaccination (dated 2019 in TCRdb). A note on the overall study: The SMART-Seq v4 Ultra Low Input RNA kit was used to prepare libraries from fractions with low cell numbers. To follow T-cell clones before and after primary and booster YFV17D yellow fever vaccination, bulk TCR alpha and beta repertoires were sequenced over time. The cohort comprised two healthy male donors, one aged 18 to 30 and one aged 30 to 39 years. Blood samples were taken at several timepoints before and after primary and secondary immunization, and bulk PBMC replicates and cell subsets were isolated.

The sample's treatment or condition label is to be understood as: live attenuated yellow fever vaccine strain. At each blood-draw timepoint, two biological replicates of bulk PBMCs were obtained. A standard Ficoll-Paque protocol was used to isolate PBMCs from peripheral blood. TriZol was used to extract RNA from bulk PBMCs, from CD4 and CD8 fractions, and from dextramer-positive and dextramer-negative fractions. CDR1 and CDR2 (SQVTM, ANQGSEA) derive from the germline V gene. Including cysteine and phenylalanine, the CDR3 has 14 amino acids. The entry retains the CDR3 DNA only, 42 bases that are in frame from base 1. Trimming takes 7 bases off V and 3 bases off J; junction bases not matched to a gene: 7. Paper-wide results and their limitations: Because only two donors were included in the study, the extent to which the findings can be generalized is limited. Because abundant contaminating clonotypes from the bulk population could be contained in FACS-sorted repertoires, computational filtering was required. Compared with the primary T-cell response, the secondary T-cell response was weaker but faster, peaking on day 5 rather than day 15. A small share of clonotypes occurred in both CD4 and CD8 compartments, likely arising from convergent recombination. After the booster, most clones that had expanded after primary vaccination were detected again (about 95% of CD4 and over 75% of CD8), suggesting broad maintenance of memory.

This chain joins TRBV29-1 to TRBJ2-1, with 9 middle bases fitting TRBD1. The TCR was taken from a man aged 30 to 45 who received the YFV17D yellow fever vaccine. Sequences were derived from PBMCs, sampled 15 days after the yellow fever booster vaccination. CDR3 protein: CSGGTGSLYNEQFF. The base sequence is TGCAGCGGGGGGACAGGGTCTCTCTACAATGAGCAGTTCTTC.